Below, one TCR beta chain is given with its context. There is no known antigen for this receptor. The record has no base qualities; no much larger clone is one base away. From cysteine to phenylalanine, the CDR3 is 12 amino acids long. Only the CDR3 part of the read is kept: 36 bases, read in frame from the first base. As encoded in the germline V gene, CDR1 is SNHLY while CDR2 is FYNNEI. V is shortened by 0 bases, J by 4 bases, and the region joining them spans 3 bases. The sample comes from a study of lymphopenia after photon versus proton radiotherapy (dated by TCRdb to between 2018 and 2021). In terms of the full investigation: Photon and proton radiation therapy were compared by the study for their immunological effects in patients with gastrointestinal tumors who developed high-grade lymphopenia. The 15 to 20 patients in the cohort had gastrointestinal tumors, were treated with either photon or proton therapy, and subsequently developed lymphopenia. The goal of the study was to characterize the differences between the two radiation modalities in how they affect the immune system.

What the authors observed across the whole study: After the lymphocyte count nadir, oligoclonal expansion, especially of CD8+ Temra cells, was observed in photon-treated repertoires, and the drop in diversity was driven by this expansion. The survival association was assessed only in patients who died, and better survival with proton therapy was presented by the authors as a possibility rather than a demonstrated result. During treatment, patients who received proton therapy stayed relatively stable, whereas patients who received photon therapy lost naive T cells and TCR diversity and gained effector/memory populations. Across the cohort, an inverse correlation was found between a larger post-nadir drop in TCR diversity and overall survival time among patients who died.

Library preparation used the immunoSEQ multiplex PCR assay. Alongside multiparametric flow cytometry, deep sequencing of rearranged TCR beta loci was used to profile the T cell repertoires. TCRdb retrieved this table from immuneACCESS and kept in-frame rearrangements only. Not all clones are present; in checked studies, unresolved V genes account for under half, and no reason is known for the remainder. For this sample the table gives over 50,000 clones, of which about 90% were detected only once. The ten largest clones take up approximately 2% of the sample. The chain links TRBV2 with TRBJ2-5; no D gene can be assigned with confidence. The sequencing here drew on peripheral blood, taken from a patient treated with photon-based radiotherapy. This TCR was recovered from a middle-aged man with gastric cancer. The DNA sequence is given as TGTGCCAGCAGTGAAGCTGGAGAGACCCAGTACTTC. Its protein product is CASSEAGETQYF.